This record looks at one T cell receptor (beta chain) sequence and its context. One end of the junction is discordant with germline, which a read error may explain. The sample comes from a study of T cell changes during pregnancy in multiple sclerosis. The CDR3 contains 13 residues. Germline CDR1 KGHSH, CDR2 LQKENI. Libraries were prepared by immunoSEQ multiplex PCR; TCRdb keeps only in-frame clonotypes and omits some of them. Of some 64,000 clones in the sample, just over 90% were seen once. The input for sequencing was peripheral blood, taken after pregnancy. This chain links TRBV18 with TRBJ2-1; no firm D call. The TCR was taken from a female donor with multiple sclerosis, enrolled in a pregnancy study. The CDR3 spells CASAPNRDNEQFF. The DNA for the CDR3 is TGTGCCAGCGCACCGAACAGAGACAATGAGCAGTTCTTC.